The following is a TCR beta chain sequence with its context. Its antigen is not identified. All TCR cDNA molecules were individually tagged with a unique molecular identifier. TCRdb reprocessed the 5' RACE reads with MiXCR, giving one entry per CDR3 protein. The sample has about 10,000 distinct CDR3 sequences; 12% are singletons. Time point: sample taken at primary tumor resection. Without sorting, whole RNA was sequenced from tumor, nontumor lung or frozen PBMC. This sample is drawn from a study of spatial heterogeneity in lung cancer. At the level of the study: The average appearance count of each unique TCR and UMI combination in raw reads was more than 8.5.

Study-wide findings and caveats: For expanded intratumoral alpha and beta TCRs, counts tracked tumor mutation counts. Alpha chains reached an estimated coverage of roughly 6.3% of tumor T cells, and beta chains about 14%.

Trimming removed 4 bases at V and 2 bases at J, with 14 bases between. The CDR3 has 15 residues. The germline gives CDR1 SGHRS, CDR2 YFSETQ. The sequence derives from a female donor with early-stage non-small cell lung cancer. The rearrangement uses TRBV5-1 and TRBJ2-3; maybe TRBD1 (6 bases). The sequenced sample was lung tumor tissue, obtained at surgery. CDR3 region: CASSQSSGVTDTQYF. Written as DNA, the CDR3 is TGCGCCAGCAGCCAATCTTCAGGGGTCACAGATACGCAGTATTTT.